Given below is one T cell receptor beta chain in context. Its antigen is as yet unknown. The sample originates from a study of radiation and T cells in renal cell carcinoma. This CDR3 is built from 12 residues. Germline CDR1 is SQVTM and CDR2 is ANQGSEA. The ends were cut back, 7 bases at V and 4 bases at J, with 13 bases in the middle. The time point here: blood 2 weeks post-SBRT. Specified treatment: 15 Gy SBRT to primary tumor, nephrectomy 4 weeks later. Blood was sampled at baseline, 2 weeks and 4 weeks after SBRT. Clear cell pathology was present in this patient's renal cell carcinoma. Study-level results: Top tumor clonotypes rose in blood 2 weeks post-radiation, then contracted.

Sequencing was performed with immunoSEQ multiplex PCR; in TCRdb, only in-frame clones are kept and a portion is missing. The table shows 120,000 or so clones, with around nine tenths occurring only once. The V gene is TRBV29-1, the J gene TRBJ1-2, with unresolved D. This specimen consisted of blood, obtained from a patient whose treatment included radiotherapy and nephrectomy. The clonotype originates from a woman aged 70-85 years with renal cell carcinoma. The CDR3 sequence is CSARTDLYGYTF. The CDR3 nucleotides read TGCAGCGCCCGGACGGACCTCTATGGCTACACCTTC.